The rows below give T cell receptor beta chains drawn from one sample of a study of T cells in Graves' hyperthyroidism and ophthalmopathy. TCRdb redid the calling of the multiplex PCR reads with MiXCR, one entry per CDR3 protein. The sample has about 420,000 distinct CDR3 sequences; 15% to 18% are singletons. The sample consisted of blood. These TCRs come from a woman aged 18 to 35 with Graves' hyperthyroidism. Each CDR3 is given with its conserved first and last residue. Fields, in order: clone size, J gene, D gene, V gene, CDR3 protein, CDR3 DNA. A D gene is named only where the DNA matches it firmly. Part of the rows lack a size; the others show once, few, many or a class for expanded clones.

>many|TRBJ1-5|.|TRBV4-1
CASSQAGGDQPQHF
TGTGCCAGCTCGCAGGCCGGGGGGGATCAGCCCCAGCATTTT
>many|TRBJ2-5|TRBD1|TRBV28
CASSPWDRGKETQYF
TGTGCCAGCAGTCCTTGGGACAGGGGAAAGGAGACCCAGTACTTC
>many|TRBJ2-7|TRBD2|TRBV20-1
CSARAVSGYYEQYF
TGCAGTGCTAGAGCCGTTAGCGGGTACTACGAGCAGTACTTC
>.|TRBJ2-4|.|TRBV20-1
CSARDGGAKNIQYF
TGCAGTGCCCGGGACGGAGGGGCCAAAAACATTCAGTACTTC
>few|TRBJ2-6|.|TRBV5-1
CASSLARVGANVLTF
TGCGCCAGCAGCTTGGCCAGGGTGGGGGCCAACGTCCTGACTTTC
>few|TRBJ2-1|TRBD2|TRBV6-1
CASSEDYSGRANNEQFF
TGTGCCAGCAGTGAGGACTATAGCGGGAGGGCAAACAATGAGCAGTTCTTC
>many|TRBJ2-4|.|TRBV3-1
CASSPENEAIENIQYF
TGTGCCAGCAGCCCGGAGAATGAGGCGATCGAAAACATTCAGTACTTC
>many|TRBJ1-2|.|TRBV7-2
CASRRWEVDYGYTF
TGTGCCAGCAGACGTTGGGAGGTGGACTATGGCTACACCTTC
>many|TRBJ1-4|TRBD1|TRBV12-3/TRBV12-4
CASSFGTGGPNEKLFF
TGTGCCAGCAGTTTCGGGACAGGGGGACCTAATGAAAAACTGTTTTTT
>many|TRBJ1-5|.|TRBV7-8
CASSLALGGSNQPQHF
TGTGCCAGCAGCTTAGCCCTAGGGGGTAGCAATCAGCCCCAGCATTTT
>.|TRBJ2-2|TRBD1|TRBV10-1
CASSGQGANTGELFF
TGCGCCAGCAGTGGACAGGGGGCGAACACCGGGGAGCTGTTTTTT
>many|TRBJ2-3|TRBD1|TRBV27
CASSPWTGGIQDTQYF
TGTGCCAGCAGCCCATGGACAGGGGGCATTCAAGATACGCAGTATTTT
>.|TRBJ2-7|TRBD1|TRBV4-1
CASSHPGQGTREQYF
TGCGCCAGCAGCCACCCGGGACAGGGAACTCGGGAGCAGTACTTC
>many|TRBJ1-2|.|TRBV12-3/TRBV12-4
CATGRQGRLNGYTF
TGTGCCACGGGGCGGCAGGGAAGACTGAATGGCTACACCTTC
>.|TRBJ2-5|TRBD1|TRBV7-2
CASSLGTGRETQYF
TGTGCCAGCAGCTTAGGGACAGGGAGGGAGACCCAGTACTTC
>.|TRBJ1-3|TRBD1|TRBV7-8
CASSRTGARSGNTIYF
TGTGCCAGCAGCCGGACAGGGGCACGCTCTGGAAACACCATATATTTT
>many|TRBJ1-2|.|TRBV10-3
CAISDRDYGYTF
TGTGCCATCAGTGACAGGGACTATGGCTACACCTTC
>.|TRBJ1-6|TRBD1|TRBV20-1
CSARNQDRPNSPLHF
TGCAGTGCTAGAAACCAGGACAGGCCAAATTCACCCCTCCACTTT
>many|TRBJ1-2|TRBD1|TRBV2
CASSEEGAGGYTF
TGTGCCAGCAGTGAGGAGGGGGCTGGTGGCTACACCTTC
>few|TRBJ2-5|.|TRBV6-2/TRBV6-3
CASRFSETQYF
TGTGCCAGCAGATTTTCGGAGACCCAGTACTTC
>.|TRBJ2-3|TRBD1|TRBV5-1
CASSLPLGQGEDTQYF
TGCGCCAGCAGCTTGCCTTTAGGACAGGGGGAAGATACGCAGTATTTT
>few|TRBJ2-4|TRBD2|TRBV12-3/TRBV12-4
CASNLSGKGRNIQYF
TGTGCCAGCAATCTTAGCGGGAAAGGGAGGAACATTCAGTACTTC
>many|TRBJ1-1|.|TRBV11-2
CASSSWDTEAFF
TGTGCCAGCAGCTCATGGGACACTGAAGCTTTCTTT
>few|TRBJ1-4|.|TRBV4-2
CASSTKDWNEKLFF
TGTGCCAGCAGCACCAAGGACTGGAATGAAAAACTGTTTTTT
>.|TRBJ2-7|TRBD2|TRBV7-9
CASTALADSYEQYF
TGTGCCAGCACCGCACTAGCGGATTCCTACGAGCAGTACTTC
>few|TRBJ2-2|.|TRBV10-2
CARPRPINTGELFF
TGCGCCAGACCTCGACCGATTAACACCGGGGAGCTGTTTTTT
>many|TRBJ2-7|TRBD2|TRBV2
CASRRGLAAGPRYEQYF
TGTGCCAGCAGGAGGGGACTAGCGGCCGGCCCGAGGTACGAGCAGTACTTC
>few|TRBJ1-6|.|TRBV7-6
CASILTKSSYNSPLHF
TGTGCCAGCATACTCACAAAGAGCTCCTATAATTCACCCCTCCACTTT
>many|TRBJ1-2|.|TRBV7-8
CASSPSRTDGYTF
TGTGCCAGCAGCCCCTCGCGGACAGACGGCTACACCTTC
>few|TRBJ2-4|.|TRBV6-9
CASSYRPGADIQYF
TGTGCCAGCAGTTACCGGCCGGGGGCGGACATTCAGTACTTC
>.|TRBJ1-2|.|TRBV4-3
CASSQLRTAANYGYTF
TGCGCCAGCAGCCAACTAAGGACAGCCGCTAACTATGGCTACACCTTC
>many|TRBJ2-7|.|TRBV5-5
CASGTGGAGYEQYF
TGTGCCAGCGGAACTGGGGGGGCTGGGTACGAGCAGTACTTC
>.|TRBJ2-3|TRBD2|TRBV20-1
CSARVGLAGGADTQYF
TGCAGTGCTAGAGTGGGACTAGCGGGGGGCGCAGATACGCAGTATTTT
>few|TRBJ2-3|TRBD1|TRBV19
CASGSGQGSYTQYF
TGTGCCAGCGGATCGGGACAGGGTTCGTATACGCAGTATTTT
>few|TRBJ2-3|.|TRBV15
CATSREYRADTQYF
TGTGCCACCAGCAGAGAGTACAGGGCAGATACGCAGTATTTT
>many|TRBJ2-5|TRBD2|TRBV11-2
CASSGKRGGWEETQYF
TGTGCCAGCAGCGGAAAGCGGGGAGGTTGGGAAGAGACCCAGTACTTC
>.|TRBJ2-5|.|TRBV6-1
CASGNGGAQTQYF
TGTGCCAGCGGAAATGGAGGGGCGCAGACCCAGTACTTC
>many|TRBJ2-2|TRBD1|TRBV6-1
CASSASPGQRNTGELFF
TGTGCCAGCAGTGCCTCCCCGGGACAGAGGAACACCGGGGAGCTGTTTTTT
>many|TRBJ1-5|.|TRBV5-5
CASSEVGSNQPQHF
TGTGCCAGCAGTGAGGTTGGCAGCAATCAGCCCCAGCATTTT
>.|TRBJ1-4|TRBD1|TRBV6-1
CASSKHRGPSEKLFF
TGTGCCAGCAGTAAGCACAGGGGGCCCTCTGAAAAACTGTTTTTT
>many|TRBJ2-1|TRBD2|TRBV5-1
CASSRLLADIDNEQFF
TGCGCCAGCAGCCGATTACTAGCGGACATAGACAATGAGCAGTTCTTC
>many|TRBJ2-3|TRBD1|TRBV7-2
CASWAGGSLADTQYF
TGTGCCAGCTGGGCAGGGGGCAGTCTCGCAGATACGCAGTATTTT
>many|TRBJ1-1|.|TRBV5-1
CASSESTGITEAFF
TGCGCCAGCAGCGAGTCTACAGGGATCACTGAAGCTTTCTTT
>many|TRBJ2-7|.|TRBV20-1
CSADLVGRAHEQYF
TGCAGTGCCGACCTGGTGGGCAGGGCCCACGAGCAGTACTTC
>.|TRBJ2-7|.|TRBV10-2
CASSEGGGNREQYF
TGCGCCAGCAGTGAGGGGGGCGGGAATCGTGAGCAGTACTTC
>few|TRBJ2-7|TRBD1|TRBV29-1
CSVADVGQGKSYEQYF
TGCAGCGTAGCTGACGTAGGACAGGGAAAGTCCTACGAGCAGTACTTC
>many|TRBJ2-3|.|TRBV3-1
CASSQVRIGPDTQYF
TGTGCCAGCAGCCAAGTCAGGATCGGTCCAGATACGCAGTATTTT
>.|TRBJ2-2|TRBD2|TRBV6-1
CASTPLAGAYTGELFF
TGTGCCAGCACTCCACTAGCGGGAGCCTACACCGGGGAGCTGTTTTTT
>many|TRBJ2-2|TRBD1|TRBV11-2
CASRRTGGTGELFF
TGTGCCAGCAGACGGACAGGGGGGACCGGGGAGCTGTTTTTT
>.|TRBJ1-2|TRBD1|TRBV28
CASSLLGQGSYGYTF
TGTGCCAGCAGTTTGTTGGGACAGGGATCCTATGGCTACACCTTC
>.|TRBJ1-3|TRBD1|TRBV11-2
CASSTRDSSPVYSGNTIYF
TGTGCCAGCAGCACCCGGGACAGCTCACCTGTTTACTCTGGAAACACCATATATTTT
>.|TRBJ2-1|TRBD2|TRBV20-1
CSARDGGRAFNEQFF
TGCAGTGCTAGAGATGGCGGGAGGGCCTTCAATGAGCAGTTCTTC
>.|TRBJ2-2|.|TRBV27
CASSFYSGGTGELFF
TGTGCCAGCAGTTTCTACAGTGGAGGGACCGGGGAGCTGTTTTTT
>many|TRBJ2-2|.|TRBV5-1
CASSWATANTGELFF
TGCGCCAGCAGCTGGGCGACAGCGAACACCGGGGAGCTGTTTTTT
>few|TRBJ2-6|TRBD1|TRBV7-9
CASSLKFGTGGAQANVLTF
TGTGCCAGCAGCTTAAAGTTCGGGACAGGGGGCGCTCAGGCCAACGTCCTGACTTTC